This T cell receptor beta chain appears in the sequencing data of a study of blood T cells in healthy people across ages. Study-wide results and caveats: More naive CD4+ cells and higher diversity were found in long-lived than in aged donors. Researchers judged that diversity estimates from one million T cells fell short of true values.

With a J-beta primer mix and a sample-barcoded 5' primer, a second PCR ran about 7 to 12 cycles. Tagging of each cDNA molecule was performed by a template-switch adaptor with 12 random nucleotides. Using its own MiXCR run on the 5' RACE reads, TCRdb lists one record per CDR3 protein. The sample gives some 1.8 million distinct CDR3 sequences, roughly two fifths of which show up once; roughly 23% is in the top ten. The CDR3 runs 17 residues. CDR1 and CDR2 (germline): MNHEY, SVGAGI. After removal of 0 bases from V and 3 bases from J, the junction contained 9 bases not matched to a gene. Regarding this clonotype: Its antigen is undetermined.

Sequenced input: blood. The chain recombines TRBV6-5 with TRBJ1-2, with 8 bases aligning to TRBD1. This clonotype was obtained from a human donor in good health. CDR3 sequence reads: CASSYSGRGQAHYGYTF. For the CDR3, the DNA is TGTGCCAGCAGTTACTCGGGTCGGGGACAGGCCCACTATGGCTACACCTTC.